This is a list of T cell receptor beta chains from one sample in a study of early T cells in non-severe SARS-CoV-2 infection. TCRdb ran MiXCR on the 5' RACE reads and lists one entry per CDR3 protein. Of roughly 80,000 distinct CDR3 sequences listed, roughly an eighth were seen once; the top ten hold approximately 3.3%. Sequencing was carried out using whole blood. The receptors come from an adult who was a healthcare worker with PCR-confirmed SARS-CoV-2 infection or an uninfected control (not recorded which). Each CDR3 is given with its conserved first and last residue. Each record gives: D gene, V gene, clone size, J gene, CDR3 DNA, CDR3 protein. The D gene is left open where the match is weak. Clone size is not always given. Where it is, it says once, few, many or a class for expanded clones.

d_call: TRBD2; v_call: TRBV7-7; clone_size: NA; j_call: TRBJ2-2; cdr3_nt: TGTGTTAGCAGCCCCCGGGAGGTCACCGGGGAGCTGTTTTTT; cdr3_aa: CVSSPREVTGELFF
d_call: NA; v_call: TRBV10-3; clone_size: many; j_call: TRBJ1-3; cdr3_nt: TGTGCCACCGATGGGACGAGTGGAAACACCATATATTTT; cdr3_aa: CATDGTSGNTIYF
d_call: NA; v_call: TRBV29-1; clone_size: few; j_call: TRBJ2-5; cdr3_nt: TGCAGCGTTGAAGCGGAAGTCCAAGAGACCCAGTACTTC; cdr3_aa: CSVEAEVQETQYF
d_call: TRBD1; v_call: TRBV6-5; clone_size: few; j_call: TRBJ1-1; cdr3_nt: TGTGCCACCGCTCGGGACAGTCCCACCTTGAACACTGAAGCTTTCTTT; cdr3_aa: CATARDSPTLNTEAFF
d_call: NA; v_call: TRBV5-1; clone_size: many; j_call: TRBJ1-4; cdr3_nt: TGCGCCAGCAGCTTGGGGTGGGCCAAGGAAAAACTGTTTTTT; cdr3_aa: CASSLGWAKEKLFF
d_call: TRBD1; v_call: TRBV5-4; clone_size: few; j_call: TRBJ1-3; cdr3_nt: TGTGCCAGCAGTTCGGGACAGGGGAAGGAAAACACCATATATTTT; cdr3_aa: CASSSGQGKENTIYF
d_call: NA; v_call: TRBV19; clone_size: NA; j_call: TRBJ2-3; cdr3_nt: TGTGCCAGTAGTAAGGATATGGGTGGGAGCACAGATACGCAGTATTTT; cdr3_aa: CASSKDMGGSTDTQYF
d_call: NA; v_call: TRBV6-5; clone_size: many; j_call: TRBJ2-1; cdr3_nt: TGTGCCAGCAGTTATGAGGGCTGGAATGAGCAGTTCTTC; cdr3_aa: CASSYEGWNEQFF
d_call: NA; v_call: TRBV7-2; clone_size: NA; j_call: TRBJ1-2; cdr3_nt: TGTGCCAGCAGCCCCCGGAAAACGTATGGCTACACCTTC; cdr3_aa: CASSPRKTYGYTF
d_call: TRBD2; v_call: TRBV6-5; clone_size: few; j_call: TRBJ2-7; cdr3_nt: TGTGCCAGCAGTTACGGGACTAGCGGGCGAGAGCAGTACTTC; cdr3_aa: CASSYGTSGREQYF
d_call: TRBD1; v_call: TRBV12-3/TRBV12-4; clone_size: NA; j_call: TRBJ1-4; cdr3_nt: TGTGCCAGCAGAATGACAGGGTTGGAAAAACTGTTTTTT; cdr3_aa: CASRMTGLEKLFF
d_call: TRBD2; v_call: TRBV2; clone_size: few; j_call: TRBJ2-3; cdr3_nt: TGTGCCAGCAGTGAACGAGCGGGAGGCACAGATACGCAGTATTTT; cdr3_aa: CASSERAGGTDTQYF
d_call: NA; v_call: TRBV2; clone_size: NA; j_call: TRBJ2-3; cdr3_nt: TGTGCCAGCAGTGGCGAGGCTAGCACAGATACGCAGTATTTT; cdr3_aa: CASSGEASTDTQYF
d_call: NA; v_call: TRBV29-1; clone_size: few; j_call: TRBJ2-5; cdr3_nt: TGCAGCGTTGGTGGGTGGGGGACCTGGGTAGAGACCCAGTACTTC; cdr3_aa: CSVGGWGTWVETQYF
d_call: TRBD1; v_call: TRBV10-3; clone_size: few; j_call: TRBJ1-1; cdr3_nt: TGTGCCATCAGTGAGGTGACAGGGGGGAACGCTGAAGCTTTCTTT; cdr3_aa: CAISEVTGGNAEAFF
d_call: NA; v_call: TRBV12-3/TRBV12-4; clone_size: few; j_call: TRBJ2-7; cdr3_nt: TGTGCCAGCAGCCTTTCTGGGTACGAGCAGTACTTC; cdr3_aa: CASSLSGYEQYF
d_call: NA; v_call: TRBV12-3/TRBV12-4; clone_size: few; j_call: TRBJ2-5; cdr3_nt: TGTGCCAGCAGTTTTAATACAGGGCGGGACCAAGAGACCCAGTACTTC; cdr3_aa: CASSFNTGRDQETQYF
d_call: TRBD1; v_call: TRBV24-1; clone_size: NA; j_call: TRBJ2-5; cdr3_nt: TGTGCCACCAGTGACAACAGGGGGCGAGAGACCCAGTACTTC; cdr3_aa: CATSDNRGRETQYF
d_call: NA; v_call: TRBV19; clone_size: once; j_call: TRBJ2-1; cdr3_nt: TGTGCCAGTACCCCCGGAGTGGGCAATGAGCAGTTCTTC; cdr3_aa: CASTPGVGNEQFF
d_call: NA; v_call: TRBV15; clone_size: NA; j_call: TRBJ1-1; cdr3_nt: TGTGCCACCAGCAGAGGATTAGACCTGAACACTGAAGCTTTCTTT; cdr3_aa: CATSRGLDLNTEAFF
d_call: NA; v_call: TRBV18; clone_size: many; j_call: TRBJ1-5; cdr3_nt: TGTGCCAGCTCACCGGGCAGGGGCGGCAATCAGCCCCAGCATTTT; cdr3_aa: CASSPGRGGNQPQHF
d_call: NA; v_call: TRBV11-2; clone_size: few; j_call: TRBJ2-7; cdr3_nt: TGTGCCAGCAGCTTAGATCCACGGACCCCCACCGACTACGAGCAGTACTTC; cdr3_aa: CASSLDPRTPTDYEQYF
d_call: NA; v_call: TRBV9; clone_size: few; j_call: TRBJ1-5; cdr3_nt: TGTGCCAGCAGCGTAGGAGACATAGGGCAGCCCCAGCATTTT; cdr3_aa: CASSVGDIGQPQHF
d_call: TRBD2; v_call: TRBV6-5; clone_size: NA; j_call: TRBJ2-3; cdr3_nt: TGTGCCAGTCATTCCGGGGGGTCAGATACGCAGTATTTT; cdr3_aa: CASHSGGSDTQYF
d_call: NA; v_call: TRBV20-1; clone_size: many; j_call: TRBJ2-5; cdr3_nt: TGCAGTGCTAGAGATAGTGGTCCGAAGGGCGGATCGGTAGAGACCCAGTACTTC; cdr3_aa: CSARDSGPKGGSVETQYF
d_call: NA; v_call: TRBV7-2; clone_size: few; j_call: TRBJ1-6; cdr3_nt: TGTGCCAGCAGCTTAGCGCAGGGCCTAAATTCACCCCTCCACTTT; cdr3_aa: CASSLAQGLNSPLHF
d_call: TRBD1; v_call: TRBV7-6; clone_size: NA; j_call: TRBJ2-1; cdr3_nt: TGTGCCAGCAGCTTAGCCGGACAGGGCGATGAGCAGTTCTTC; cdr3_aa: CASSLAGQGDEQFF
d_call: TRBD2; v_call: TRBV7-2; clone_size: NA; j_call: TRBJ2-1; cdr3_nt: TGTGCCAGCAGCCCCCGGGGGGAGAAAGAGCAGTTCTTC; cdr3_aa: CASSPRGEKEQFF
d_call: TRBD1; v_call: TRBV28; clone_size: NA; j_call: TRBJ2-7; cdr3_nt: TGTGCCAGCAGTTCTCCTTGGACAGGGGTTTCCTACGAGCAGTACTTC; cdr3_aa: CASSSPWTGVSYEQYF
d_call: NA; v_call: TRBV5-4; clone_size: few; j_call: TRBJ2-3; cdr3_nt: TGTGCCAGCAGCTTGGTGACGGATAGCACAGATACGCAGTATTTT; cdr3_aa: CASSLVTDSTDTQYF
d_call: NA; v_call: TRBV6-2/TRBV6-3; clone_size: few; j_call: TRBJ2-7; cdr3_nt: TGTGCCAGCAGTTACATCGGCGAGCAGTACTTC; cdr3_aa: CASSYIGEQYF
d_call: NA; v_call: TRBV29-1; clone_size: NA; j_call: TRBJ2-3; cdr3_nt: TGCAGCGTTGAAGACGCATGGACAGGCACAGATACGCAGTATTTT; cdr3_aa: CSVEDAWTGTDTQYF
d_call: NA; v_call: TRBV10-2; clone_size: few; j_call: TRBJ1-4; cdr3_nt: TGCGCCAGCAGTGAGCCAGGGAGTAATGAAAAACTGTTTTTT; cdr3_aa: CASSEPGSNEKLFF
d_call: NA; v_call: TRBV12-5; clone_size: NA; j_call: TRBJ1-5; cdr3_nt: TGTGCTAGTGTCAGGGGCAGTCATAGCAATCAGCCCCAGCATTTT; cdr3_aa: CASVRGSHSNQPQHF
d_call: NA; v_call: TRBV2; clone_size: NA; j_call: TRBJ1-1; cdr3_nt: TGTGTCAGCAGTGAATTGGCAGCATTGAACACTGAAGCTTTCTTT; cdr3_aa: CVSSELAALNTEAFF
d_call: NA; v_call: TRBV29-1; clone_size: few; j_call: TRBJ2-7; cdr3_nt: TGCAGCGTAGGATATGAGGAGTACGAGCAGTACTTC; cdr3_aa: CSVGYEEYEQYF
d_call: NA; v_call: TRBV20-1; clone_size: NA; j_call: TRBJ2-4; cdr3_nt: TGCAGTGCTAGGGGTCGCCTTGGTATTCAGTACTTC; cdr3_aa: CSARGRLGIQYF
d_call: TRBD1; v_call: TRBV7-9; clone_size: few; j_call: TRBJ2-1; cdr3_nt: TGTGCCAGCAGCTTAGCCCCGGGACAGGGGTACAATGAGCAGTTCTTC; cdr3_aa: CASSLAPGQGYNEQFF
d_call: NA; v_call: TRBV24-1; clone_size: NA; j_call: TRBJ1-5; cdr3_nt: TGTGCCACCCTCCTAGCAGAGATCCGGAGCAATCAGCCCCAGCATTTT; cdr3_aa: CATLLAEIRSNQPQHF
d_call: NA; v_call: TRBV2; clone_size: many; j_call: TRBJ1-1; cdr3_nt: TGTGCCAGCAGTGAGGATCTGAACACTGAAGCTTTCTTT; cdr3_aa: CASSEDLNTEAFF
d_call: NA; v_call: TRBV2; clone_size: many; j_call: TRBJ2-5; cdr3_nt: TGTGCCAGCAGTGTCTCCGTTGGCAGGGGACTTTACCAAGAGACCCAGTACTTC; cdr3_aa: CASSVSVGRGLYQETQYF
d_call: NA; v_call: TRBV14; clone_size: few; j_call: TRBJ2-7; cdr3_nt: TGTGCCAGCAGCCAAGTCTGGGGGCGGGCCTACGAGCAGTACTTC; cdr3_aa: CASSQVWGRAYEQYF
d_call: TRBD2; v_call: TRBV7-3; clone_size: NA; j_call: TRBJ2-1; cdr3_nt: TGTGCCAGCAGCGCTCTAGCGGGGGGCTCCTACAATGAGCAGTTCTTC; cdr3_aa: CASSALAGGSYNEQFF
d_call: NA; v_call: TRBV7-6; clone_size: NA; j_call: TRBJ2-3; cdr3_nt: TGTGCCAGCAGCTTAGAGAGGGACTGGGGCACAGATACGCAGTATTTT; cdr3_aa: CASSLERDWGTDTQYF
d_call: NA; v_call: TRBV5-1; clone_size: NA; j_call: TRBJ1-2; cdr3_nt: TGCGCCAGCAGCTTGGTTGCAGGGACCCATGGCTACACCTTC; cdr3_aa: CASSLVAGTHGYTF
d_call: TRBD1; v_call: TRBV4-1; clone_size: few; j_call: TRBJ2-7; cdr3_nt: TGCGCCAGCAGCCAAGCCGTCAGGGGGCAAGAGCAGTACTTC; cdr3_aa: CASSQAVRGQEQYF